This T cell receptor beta chain was retrieved from a study of cytomegalovirus exposure and HLA in healthy donors. The study's findings and limits: The study carried out a later analysis of TCR beta sequences. It associated under 20,000 of them with specific HLA alleles at a false discovery rate of 0.05.

About this clone itself: The target antigen is unknown.

PCR involved 60 Vbeta and 13 Jbeta primers. Libraries were prepared by immunoSEQ multiplex PCR; TCRdb keeps only in-frame clonotypes and omits some of them. Among 210,000 or so clones, 87% were seen once, and the ten largest hold 1% to 1.5%. The CDR3 contains 16 residues. From germline, CDR1 is SEHNR and CDR2 FQNEAQ (reference sequence). The trim removed 3 bases at V and 3 bases at J, leaving 6 bases unmatched. V usage is TRBV7-9 and J usage is TRBJ2-2; the match to TRBD1 covers 8 bases. The sample taken for sequencing was PBMCs. The origin of this receptor is a man aged 30 to 39 in good health and CMV-seronegative. CDR3 sequence (DNA): TGTGCCAGCAGCTTCGGACAGGGTAGATACACCGGGGAGCTGTTTTTT. Its protein product is CASSFGQGRYTGELFF.